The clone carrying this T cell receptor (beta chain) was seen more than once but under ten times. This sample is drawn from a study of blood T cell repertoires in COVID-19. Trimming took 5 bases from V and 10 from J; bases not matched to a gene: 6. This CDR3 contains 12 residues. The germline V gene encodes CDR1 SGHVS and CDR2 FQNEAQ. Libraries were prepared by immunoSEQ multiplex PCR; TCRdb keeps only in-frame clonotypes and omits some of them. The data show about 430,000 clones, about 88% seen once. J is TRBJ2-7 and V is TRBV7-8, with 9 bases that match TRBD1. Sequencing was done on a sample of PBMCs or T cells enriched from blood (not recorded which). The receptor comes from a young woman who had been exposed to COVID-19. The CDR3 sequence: CASSQGQGKQYF. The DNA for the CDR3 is TGTGCCAGCAGCCAAGGACAGGGGAAACAGTACTTC. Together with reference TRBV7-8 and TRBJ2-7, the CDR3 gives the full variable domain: GAGVSQSPRYKVAKRGQDVALRCDPISGHVSLFWYQQALGQGPEFLTYFQNEAQLDKSGLPSDRFFAERPEGSVSTLKIQRTQQEDSAVYLCASSQGQGKQYFGPGTRLTVT.